This T cell receptor (beta chain) is from a study of T cells after yellow fever vaccination. 5'RACE template switching generated TCR cDNA, adding a universal primer site and UMIs. Each CDR3 protein is one row after TCRdb ran MiXCR on the 5' RACE reads. The data contain some 220,000 distinct CDR3 sequences, approximately 3% of them singletons. The germline V gene encodes CDR1 LGHNA and CDR2 YSLEER. The CDR3 sequence is 15 residues long. V was clipped by 3 bases and J by 3 bases, with 14 bases between them. The chain links TRBV4-3 to TRBJ1-1; no definite D call. This sequence originates from a young man who received the YFV17D yellow fever vaccine. The sequences come from CD4+ T cells sorted from PBMCs, collected 10 days after the yellow fever booster vaccination. CDR3 sequence reads: CASSQNRGVDTEAFF. The CDR3 region has the DNA TGCGCCAGCAGCCAGAACCGGGGAGTCGACACTGAAGCTTTCTTT.